These 32 T cell receptor beta chains originate from one sample sequenced in a study of T cells after yellow fever vaccination. One entry per CDR3 protein, called by TCRdb with MiXCR from the 5' RACE reads. In the table there are about 360,000 distinct CDR3 sequences, 6.2% of which are singletons. Sequencing was performed on PBMCs, taken 5 days after the yellow fever booster vaccination. These receptors were obtained from a man aged 30 to 45 who received the YFV17D yellow fever vaccine.

This sequence joins TRBV6-2 or TRBV6-3 and TRBJ2-3, with TRBD1 as a possible D gene (5 bases). Germline CDR1 and CDR2: MNHEY and SVGEGT. V gave up 6 bases and J gave up 5 bases, with 21 bases separating them. This CDR3 spans 16 amino acids. The CDR3 is CASRYGRAHTGDTQYF. Here the CDR3 DNA reads TGTGCCAGCAGATATGGCAGGGCCCACACTGGAGATACGCAGTATTTT.

This clonotype was recorded at least ten times. The chain is built from TRBV25-1 and TRBJ2-2; TRBD1 is a possible D gene (6 bases). The CDR3 consists of 15 residues. V was cut by 2 bases and J by 1 base, with 8 bases left in between. The germline V gene has CDR1 MGHDK and CDR2 SYGVNS. The CDR3 DNA reads TGTGCCAGCAGTGAAGACAGGCTGAACACCGGGGAGCTGTTTTTT. Its translation: CASSEDRLNTGELFF.

The chain is built from TRBV2 and TRBJ2-3; no firm D call. Germline-derived CDR1 and CDR2 are SNHLY and FYNNEI. The germline V and J ends were trimmed by 4 bases and 0 bases, with 11 bases remaining between them. The CDR3 runs to 15 residues. In DNA, the CDR3 is TGTGCCAGCAGTGTGCAGAGAATTAGCACAGATACGCAGTATTTT. Residues: CASSVQRISTDTQYF.

This CDR3 is CSAGIPGQGTETQYF. The CDR3 bases are TGCAGTGCTGGTATACCGGGACAGGGGACGGAGACCCAGTACTTC. The V gene is TRBV20-1, the J gene TRBJ2-5; 10 bases agree with TRBD1. CDR3 size: 15 residues. The ends lost 5 bases at V and 5 bases at J; junction bases unmatched: 11. Per germline, CDR1 DFQATT and CDR2 SNEGSKA (reference sequence).

This clonotype appeared many times. This rearrangement joins TRBV19 to TRBJ2-2; D is unresolved. V was pared by 3 bases and J by 2 bases, with 7 bases between. CDR3 length equals 14 residues. CDR1 LNHDA and CDR2 SQIVND come from the germline V gene (reference sequence). In nucleotides, the CDR3 is TGTGCCAGTAGTATCATATCTAACACCGGGGAGCTGTTTTTT. Translating gives CASSIISNTGELFF.

The gene calls are TRBV6-1 and TRBJ2-3; TRBD2 matches 13 bases. The CDR3 extends over 18 amino acids. The germline CDR1 and CDR2 sequences are MNHNS and SASEGT. V was clipped by 7 bases and J by 2 bases; unmatched bases: 12. This chain's CDR3 is CASKSPGTSGVNTDTQYF. Written as DNA, the CDR3 is TGTGCCAGCAAGTCACCGGGGACTAGCGGGGTTAACACAGATACGCAGTATTTT.

This clonotype was counted a few times. J is TRBJ2-5 and V is TRBV30; unclear D gene. The germline V gene encodes CDR1 GTSNPN and CDR2 SVGIG (reference sequence). Trimming left V 0 bases short and J 4 bases short, with 18 bases between. The CDR3 runs to 16 residues. The CDR3 is CAWSVRRVTLRETQYF. CDR3 bases: TGTGCCTGGAGTGTACGGAGAGTGACCCTACGAGAGACCCAGTACTTC.

V gene TRBV5-1 combines with J gene TRBJ1-2, with D possibly matching TRBD1 (5 bases). The ends were cut back, 0 bases at V and 3 bases at J, with 9 bases in the middle. The germline V gene has CDR1 SGHRS and CDR2 YFSETQ. This CDR3 spans 14 amino acids. In DNA, the CDR3 is TGCGCCAGCAGCTTGGCCGGCAGGGACTATGGCTACACCTTC. This sequence encodes CASSLAGRDYGYTF.

This clonotype was counted many times. This sequence joins TRBV15 and TRBJ2-7, with D uncertain. CDR1 is LNHNV, CDR2 YYDKDF, per germline (reference sequence). Trimming left V 1 base short and J 6 bases short, with 7 bases between. This CDR3 has 12 residues. The CDR3 protein is CATSRVSSEQYF. The DNA for the CDR3 is TGTGCCACCAGCAGAGTTTCAAGCGAGCAGTACTTC.

This clonotype was picked up many times. The chain links TRBV7-6 to TRBJ2-1; no clear D. In germline, CDR1 is SGHVS, CDR2 FNYEAQ. The CDR3 spans 13 residues. V shed 3 bases and J shed 6 bases, with 9 bases lying between them. The CDR3 DNA reads as TGTGCCAGCAGCTTTTTACCAGTCAATGAGCAGTTCTTC. Its translation: CASSFLPVNEQFF. Using reference TRBV7-6 and TRBJ2-1 for the parts outside the CDR3, the full variable domain is GAGVSQSPRYKVTKRGQDVALRCDPISGHVSLYWYRQALGQGPEFLTYFNYEAQQDKSGLPNDRFSAERPEGSISTLTIQRTEQRDSAMYRCASSFLPVNEQFFGPGTRLTVL.

The rearrangement joins TRBV5-4 to TRBJ2-3; D gene uncertain. V dropped 0 bases and J dropped 2 bases, with 10 bases sitting between them. CDR3 size: 15 residues. The germline CDR1 and CDR2 sequences are SGHNT and YYREEE (reference sequence). CDR3 bases: TGTGCCAGCAGCTTGGCAGCAGTAGTCACAGATACGCAGTATTTT. Protein sequence: CASSLAAVVTDTQYF.

This clonotype was observed many times. The rearrangement links TRBV6-2 or TRBV6-3 to TRBJ2-7, with TRBD2 matching 14 bases. Unmatched junction bases numbered 9, after V lost 2 bases and J lost 3 bases. Germline-derived CDR1 and CDR2 are MNHEY and SVGEGT. The CDR3 loop spans 18 amino acids. CDR3 sequence: CASSYDPGTSGRVYEQYF. The CDR3 DNA reads as TGTGCCAGCAGTTACGACCCGGGGACTAGCGGGAGAGTCTACGAGCAGTACTTC.

This clonotype was seen a few times. This chain links TRBV7-2 with TRBJ2-7; D gene ambiguous. The CDR3 is 14 residues long. Germline V CDR1 and CDR2: SGHTA, FQGNSA. Trimming removed 2 bases at V and 0 bases at J, with 8 bases between. The CDR3 region is CASSLKYVSYEQYF. CDR3 nucleotides: TGTGCCAGCAGCTTAAAGTACGTCTCCTACGAGCAGTACTTC.

The chain combines TRBV4-3 with TRBJ2-7; tentatively, D is TRBD2 (6 bases). Per germline, CDR1 LGHNA and CDR2 YSLEER. Trimming stripped 1 base from V and 4 bases from J, with 14 bases between. This CDR3 comprises 15 residues. CDR3 DNA sequence: TGCGCCAGCAGCCAAGGATACGGGGAGGTGTACGAGCAGTACTTC. This encodes CASSQGYGEVYEQYF.

There are many counts of this clonotype. The V gene is TRBV6-2 or TRBV6-3, the J gene TRBJ2-7; TRBD1 might be the D (5 bases). This CDR3 has 14 residues. Germline V CDR1 and CDR2: MNHEY, SVGEGT. V dropped 6 bases and J dropped 0 bases, with 12 bases sitting between them. CDR3: CASRRQTRSYEQYF. CDR3 sequence (DNA): TGTGCCAGCAGACGACAGACCCGCTCCTACGAGCAGTACTTC.

This clonotype has ten or more counts. The chain uses TRBV20-1 and TRBJ2-1; 11 nucleotides align to TRBD2. The germline V gene encodes CDR1 DFQATT and CDR2 SNEGSKA (reference sequence). This CDR3 has 14 amino acids. V was pared by 4 bases and J by 6 bases, with 5 bases of the junction left unmatched. CDR3: CSATLAGEANEQFF. CDR3 DNA: TGCAGTGCTACACTAGCGGGAGAGGCCAATGAGCAGTTCTTC.

The V gene is TRBV20-1, the J gene TRBJ2-7, with 9 bases matching TRBD1. CDR1 is DFQATT, CDR2 SNEGSKA, per germline (reference sequence). V shed 5 bases, J shed 5 bases, and the junction held 7 bases outside the gene matches. CDR3 length equals 13 residues. In nucleotides, the CDR3 is TGCAGTGCTTTGGACAGGGGAGAGAACGAGCAGTACTTC. This sequence encodes CSALDRGENEQYF.

This clonotype has a count of ten or more. CDR3 sequence: CSVCKGGNTEAFF. CDR3 in DNA: TGCAGCGTTTGTAAGGGGGGGAACACTGAAGCTTTCTTT. The chain uses TRBV29-1 and TRBJ1-1; D may be TRBD1 (6 bases). Germline CDR1 SQVTM, CDR2 ANQGSEA. The CDR3 runs 13 residues. V was shortened by 5 bases and J by 1 base, with 11 bases between the two germline ends. Drawing the rest from reference TRBV29-1 and TRBJ1-1, the complete variable domain is SAVISQKPSRDICQRGTSLTIQCQVDSQVTMMFWYRQQPGQSLTLIATANQGSEATYESGFVIDKFPISRPNLTFSTLTVSNMSPEDSSIYLCSVCKGGNTEAFFGQGTRLTVV.

This clonotype was seen once. A read error may produce the germline difference seen at one junction end. V gene TRBV7-2 combines with J gene TRBJ2-1; D is possibly TRBD2 (5 bases). CDR1 and CDR2 from the germline V gene are SGHTA and FQGNSA. The CDR3 length is 15 residues. CDR3 region: CASSRAASSFNEQFF. The CDR3 DNA follows: TGTGCCAGCAGCCGAGCGGCGAGCTCCTTCAATGAGCAGTTCTTC. Looking up the rest from reference TRBV7-2 and TRBJ2-1 gives the full variable domain: GAGVSQSPSNKVTEKGKDVELRCDPISGHTALYWYRQSLGQGLEFLIYFQGNSAPDKSGLPSDRFSAERTGGSVSTLTIQRTQQEDSAVYLCASSRAASSFNEQFFGPGTRLTVL.

This clonotype was counted ten times or more. This chain uses TRBV7-2 with TRBJ2-5; D may be TRBD2 (6 bases). The V end lost 1 base, the J end lost 5 bases, and 14 bases lay between the germline ends. Germline assignment: CDR1 SGHTA and CDR2 FQGNSA. The CDR3 covers 15 residues. CDR3: CASSLGERVVETQYF. CDR3 in DNA: TGTGCCAGCAGCTTAGGGGAGCGGGTGGTGGAGACCCAGTACTTC.

This chain links TRBV28 with TRBJ2-1; TRBD2 might be the D (5 bases). The germline V gene encodes CDR1 MDHEN and CDR2 SYDVKM. The V and J ends lost 3 bases and 9 bases respectively, with 18 bases between them. The length of the CDR3 is 15 residues. The CDR3 nucleotides are TGTGCCAGCAGTTTTCTAGCCAGCGGTGGAGGTGAGCAGTTCTTC. Its translation is CASSFLASGGGEQFF.

The chain uses TRBV27 and TRBJ2-3; perhaps TRBD2 as D (7 bases). Germline CDR1 is MNHEY and CDR2 is SMNVEV (reference sequence). The CDR3 is 16 amino acids. The V end lost 6 bases, the J end lost 1 base, and 17 bases lay between the germline ends. The chain's CDR3 is CASSRRWGGGTDTQYF. CDR3 bases: TGTGCCAGCAGCCGACGGTGGGGGGGCGGCACAGATACGCAGTATTTT.

This clonotype was seen a handful of times. The chain uses TRBV5-1 and TRBJ2-7, with D maybe TRBD1 (6 bases). The CDR3 spans 12 residues. The V gene's germline CDR1 is SGHRS and CDR2 YFSETQ. V was cut by 4 bases and J by 5 bases, with 10 bases left in between. The chain's CDR3 is CASSPYRDEQYF. DNA of the CDR3: TGCGCCAGCAGCCCCTACAGGGACGAGCAGTACTTC.

In this sample, this clonotype turned up a few times. This chain uses TRBV29-1 with TRBJ2-1; 7 bases are a match to TRBD1. CDR1 and CDR2 (germline): SQVTM, ANQGSEA. The length of the CDR3 is 13 residues. V was clipped by 8 bases and J by 1 base; unmatched bases: 5. CDR3: CSIQQGSYNEQFF. The CDR3 DNA reads as TGCAGCATCCAACAGGGGTCCTACAATGAGCAGTTCTTC.

This chain links TRBV15 with TRBJ2-4; D not certain. This CDR3 has 13 residues. V dropped 4 bases and J dropped 9 bases, with 13 bases sitting between them. The germline V gene encodes CDR1 LNHNV and CDR2 YYDKDF (reference sequence). CDR3 amino acids: CATSNSPGGIQYF. CDR3 DNA sequence: TGTGCCACCAGCAACTCTCCGGGCGGCATTCAGTACTTC. The full variable domain, rest sourced from reference TRBV15 and TRBJ2-4, is DAMVIQNPRYQVTQFGKPVTLSCSQTLNHNVMYWYQQKSSQAPKLLFHYYDKDFNNEADTPDNFQSRRPNTSFCFLDIRSPGLGDTAMYLCATSNSPGGIQYFGAGTRLSVL.

The chain recombines TRBV12-3 or TRBV12-4 with TRBJ2-5; the D gene is possibly TRBD1 (6 bases). This CDR3 comprises 12 residues. Trimming stripped 5 bases from V and 6 bases from J, with 10 bases between. CDR3 region: CASSTGFQTQYF. CDR3 nucleotide sequence: TGTGCCAGCAGTACAGGGTTTCAGACCCAGTACTTC.

This clonotype occurred many times. The chain is built from TRBV7-9 and TRBJ2-1; 13 nucleotides agree with TRBD2. This CDR3 is 17 amino acids long. After removal of 4 bases from V and 6 bases from J, the junction contained 9 bases not matched to a gene. The V gene's germline CDR1 is SEHNR and CDR2 FQNEAQ (reference sequence). CDR3 nucleotides: TGTGCCAGCAGCTCTGGACTAGCGGGAGATTTCGGCAATGAGCAGTTCTTC. Amino acids: CASSSGLAGDFGNEQFF.

This clonotype has more than one count but fewer than ten. CDR3 sequence reads: CASSIETASAAFF. The CDR3 DNA reads as TGTGCCAGTAGTATAGAGACAGCTTCGGCCGCTTTCTTT. The chain recombines TRBV19 with TRBJ1-1, with D perhaps matching TRBD1 (5 bases). CDR1 and CDR2 from the germline V gene are LNHDA and SQIVND (reference sequence). The CDR3 is 13 residues long. The V and J ends lost 0 bases and 11 bases respectively, with 13 bases between them.

This clonotype was picked up many times. The chain combines TRBV29-1 with TRBJ2-2, with 8 bases identical to TRBD1. Germline CDR1 SQVTM, CDR2 ANQGSEA. This CDR3 has 13 residues. Losses at the gene ends were 5 bases for V and 4 bases for J; bases not matched to a gene: 3. DNA for the CDR3: TGCAGCGTTACGGGACAGGCCACCGGGGAGCTGTTTTTT. It encodes CSVTGQATGELFF.

This clonotype appeared many times. The chain has TRBV6-2 or TRBV6-3 and TRBJ2-1, with 13 bases lining up with TRBD2. This CDR3 has 13 amino acids. V trimming: 5 bases; J trimming: 8 bases; junction bases outside the gene matches: 0. The V gene's germline CDR1 is MNHEY and CDR2 SVGEGT. CDR3 bases: TGTGCCAGCAGTGGACTAGCGGGAGATGAGCAGTTCTTC. Residues: CASSGLAGDEQFF.

In this sample, this clonotype turned up a few times. V usage is TRBV7-3 and J usage is TRBJ2-7; D is tentatively TRBD1 or TRBD2 (5 bases each). This CDR3 comprises 13 residues. With 8 bases removed from V and 2 bases from J, the gap between germline ends came to 13 bases. Per the germline V gene, CDR1 is SGHTA and CDR2 is FQGTGA. In DNA form, the CDR3 reads TGTGCCAGCGGGGCGGACTTTACCTACGAGCAGTACTTC. Residues: CASGADFTYEQYF.

This clonotype was seen at least ten times. The rearrangement uses TRBV5-1 and TRBJ2-5; the D gene could be TRBD1 or TRBD2 (5 bases each). The CDR3 loop spans 15 amino acids. V was pared by 0 bases and J by 5 bases, with 14 bases between. Germline CDR1 reads SGHRS; CDR2 reads YFSETQ. CDR3 DNA: TGCGCCAGCAGCTTGGACGGGACCCGCATGGAGACCCAGTACTTC. Its translation is CASSLDGTRMETQYF.